Each of the 18 T cell receptor beta chains below was sequenced from the same sample in a study of a mutant IDH1 vaccine in newly diagnosed glioma. These receptors' antigens are unknown. Here immunoSEQ multiplex PCR was the method, and the copy in TCRdb shows in-frame clones only, minus some. The sample yields 45,000 to 65,000 clones, 65% seen once. The time point was: week 47, end of study. With topical imiquimod, each dose of the vaccine consisted of 300 ug of mutant IDH1 20-mer peptide. The sample in question was peripheral blood mononuclear cells (PBMCs), obtained from a glioma patient whose treatment included an IDH1 peptide vaccine. All receptors derive from a man in his forties with glioma. Some clones in this sample may be carry-over from other donors' samples.

This chain joins TRBV7-8 and TRBJ2-7; 8 bases are a match to TRBD1. The CDR3 spans 16 residues. Germline lookup yields CDR1 SGHVS and CDR2 FQNEAQ. V was pared by 5 bases and J by 2 bases, with 11 bases of the junction left unmatched. CDR3 nucleotides: TGTGCCAGCAGCCCGAACCGCGGGACAGGCCCCTACGAGCAGTACTTC. Its protein product is CASSPNRGTGPYEQYF.

The chain employs TRBV18 and TRBJ2-7, with 10 positions matching TRBD1. The germline gives CDR1 KGHSH, CDR2 LQKENI. V dropped 6 bases and J dropped 4; count of bases not matched to a gene: 6. The CDR3 sequence is 14 residues long. The chain's CDR3 is CASSVTGGEYEQYF. CDR3 sequence (DNA): TGTGCCAGCTCCGTGACAGGGGGCGAGTACGAGCAGTACTTC. The entire variable domain, with the rest obtained from reference TRBV18 and TRBJ2-7, is as follows: NAGVMQNPRHLVRRRGQEARLRCSPMKGHSHVYWYRQLPEEGLKFMVYLQKENIIDESGMPKERFSAEFPKEGPSILRIQQVVRGDSAAYFCASSVTGGEYEQYFGPGTRLTVT.

The V gene is TRBV5-4, the J gene TRBJ1-6, with a possible D match to TRBD1 (6 bases). Trimming took off 4 bases at V and 3 bases at J, with 8 bases between the two ends. The length of the CDR3 is 14 residues. Germline V gives CDR1 SGHNT, CDR2 YYREEE (reference sequence). As DNA, the CDR3 is TGTGCCAGCAGCCTGGACAGCTATAATTCACCCCTCCACTTT. Protein: CASSLDSYNSPLHF.

V and J are TRBV5-8 and TRBJ1-5; no clear D. Trimming left V 1 base short and J 0 bases short, with 11 bases between. This CDR3 comprises 16 residues. Germline loops: CDR1 SGHTS, CDR2 YDEGEE. The CDR3, as DNA: TGTGCCAGCAGCTTGAGGGCCTCCTATAGCAATCAGCCCCAGCATTTT. It codes for CASSLRASYSNQPQHF.

The rearrangement joins TRBV5-8 to TRBJ2-7, with 10 bases identical to TRBD1. The CDR3 contains 15 residues. J gave up 0 bases and V 4 bases, and 4 bases lay outside the gene matches. Germline V gives CDR1 SGHTS, CDR2 YDEGEE. The CDR3 DNA sequence: TGTGCCAGCAGCCTGACAGGGGGCGACTCCTACGAGCAGTACTTC. As protein: CASSLTGGDSYEQYF.

V and J are TRBV19 and TRBJ1-6; weak D call: TRBD1 (5 bases). The CDR3 runs to 17 residues. V dropped 2 bases and J dropped 11 bases, with 22 bases sitting between them. Germline CDR1 LNHDA, CDR2 SQIVND (reference sequence). The CDR3 protein is CASSIRVTRDPDPPLHF. DNA of the CDR3: TGTGCCAGTAGTATAAGGGTTACCCGGGACCCTGATCCACCCCTCCACTTT.

Comments on this clone: Other DNA sequences of this sample code for an identical CDR3. In DNA, the CDR3 is TGTGCCAGCAGCGTTGGGACAGCGAACACCGGGGAGCTGTTTTTT. Residues: CASSVGTANTGELFF. V usage is TRBV9 and J usage is TRBJ2-2, with 7 bases matching TRBD1. Germline V gene sequence: CDR1 SGDLS, CDR2 YYNGEE. J gave up 0 bases and V 2 bases, and 1 base lay outside the gene matches. The length of the CDR3 is 15 residues.

V and J are TRBV5-1 and TRBJ1-4, with a weak D call TRBD1 (5 bases). Trimming shortened V by 0 bases and J by 8 bases, and 11 bases separated the two germline ends. The CDR3 runs 14 residues. CDR1 is SGHRS and CDR2 is YFSETQ in the germline V gene. CDR3 in amino acids: CASSLAGAGEKLFF. For the CDR3, the DNA is TGCGCCAGCAGCTTGGCCGGGGCAGGGGAAAAACTGTTTTTT.

This clone was observed a handful of times. The chain carries TRBV27 and TRBJ2-1; the D is unclear. Trimming removed 0 bases at V and 6 bases at J, with 6 bases between. The CDR3 covers 13 residues. CDR1 MNHEY and CDR2 SMNVEV come from the germline V gene (reference sequence). The CDR3: CASSLSGGNEQFF. As DNA, the CDR3 is TGTGCCAGCAGTTTATCGGGTGGCAATGAGCAGTTCTTC.

The CDR3: CASTWRSGRGGGYTF. CDR3 nucleotides: TGTGCCAGCACTTGGCGGTCAGGGAGAGGAGGAGGCTACACCTTC. J is TRBJ1-2 and V is TRBV6-5; possible D gene TRBD1, 5 bases. The V and J ends lost 7 bases and 8 bases respectively, with 23 bases between them. This CDR3 has 15 residues. Germline V gene data show CDR1 as MNHEY and CDR2 as SVGAGI.

The chain carries TRBV15 and TRBJ2-1; TRBD2 aligns across 8 bases. V trimming: 0 bases; J trimming: 13 bases; junction bases outside the gene matches: 8. This CDR3 has 14 residues. The germline V gene encodes CDR1 LNHNV and CDR2 YYDKDF (reference sequence). This CDR3 is CATSRDTTGGPQFF. CDR3 nucleotide sequence: TGTGCCACCAGCAGAGATACGACGGGGGGGCCCCAGTTCTTC.

This sequence joins TRBV29-1 and TRBJ2-7; D gene unclear. CDR1 and CDR2 from the germline V gene are SQVTM and ANQGSEA. The CDR3 runs 11 residues. V was cut by 0 bases and J by 6 bases, with 6 bases left in between. The CDR3 coding sequence is TGCAGCGTTGAAGATCTCTCCGAGCAGTACTTC. Protein product: CSVEDLSEQYF.

This clone was counted a few times. The chain couples TRBV30 to TRBJ1-4, with D unresolved. The CDR3 totals 16 residues. CDR1 is GTSNPN, CDR2 SVGIG, per germline (reference sequence). Trimming cost V 2 bases and J 4 bases, with 17 bases left between them. The CDR3 nucleotides are TGTGCCTGGAGTATCCCCATCCGGGGTTTTAATGAAAAACTGTTTTTT. Its translation is CAWSIPIRGFNEKLFF.

This chain links TRBV2 with TRBJ1-1, with no clear D. V lost 3 bases and J lost 6, with 8 bases in between. Germline CDR1 is SNHLY and CDR2 is FYNNEI. The CDR3 is 12 amino acids. DNA of the CDR3: TGTGCCAGCAGTGACAGGTACGCTGAAGCTTTCTTT. As protein: CASSDRYAEAFF.

The chain employs TRBV6-4 and TRBJ1-1, with D maybe TRBD1 (5 bases). The CDR3 loop spans 15 amino acids. The V end was cut by 6 bases, the J end by 8 bases, with 22 bases between. CDR1 and CDR2 (germline): MRHNA, SNTAGT. CDR3 loop: CASRKQPQGVGEAFF. CDR3 DNA: TGTGCCAGCAGGAAACAACCCCAGGGAGTGGGGGAAGCTTTCTTT.

V gene TRBV19 combines with J gene TRBJ2-4, with a possible D match to TRBD2 (7 bases). CDR3 length: 12 residues. The germline V gene has CDR1 LNHDA and CDR2 SQIVND (reference sequence). Trimming left V 4 bases short and J 7 bases short, with 8 bases between. For the CDR3, the DNA is TGTGCCAGTAGTAGGGGGGGCAACATTCAGTACTTC. Translating gives CASSRGGNIQYF.

The V call is TRBV2, the J call TRBJ2-5, with D possibly being TRBD1 or TRBD2 (6 bases each). Per the germline V gene, CDR1 is SNHLY and CDR2 is FYNNEI. Trimming removed 4 bases from V and 5 bases from J, with 14 bases in between. The CDR3 spans 14 residues. CDR3 loop: CASSGGAGGETQYF. In DNA form, the CDR3 reads TGTGCCAGCAGTGGGGGGGCAGGCGGGGAGACCCAGTACTTC.

The chain combines TRBV4-1 with TRBJ2-3; TRBD2 matches 8 bases. The CDR3 is made up of 15 amino acids. The germline V gene has CDR1 MGHRA and CDR2 YSYEKL. The junction had 5 bases not matched to a gene; V was cut back by 2 bases and J by 4 bases. CDR3 in DNA: TGCGCCAGCAGCCAATGGCCAGCGGGGGCAGATACGCAGTATTTT. It encodes CASSQWPAGADTQYF.